The sequence of this T cell receptor beta chain was determined in a study of graft-versus-host responses after intestinal transplantation. The CDR3 is 16 residues long. Germline loops: CDR1 GTSNPN, CDR2 SVGIG (reference sequence). The V and J ends lost 3 bases and 10 bases, in that order; junction bases with no gene match: 20. TCRdb's copy holds only in-frame clones and misses some; the assay was immunoSEQ multiplex PCR. The table records tens of thousands of clones, 80% to 95% of them present only once. The sample was bone marrow, taken approximately 740 days after intestinal transplantation. The V gene is TRBV30, the J gene TRBJ2-5, with 7 bases identical to TRBD1. This sequence was found in a human patient who received an intestinal transplant, so some T cells may come from the graft donor. The CDR3 nucleotides read TGTGCCTGGAGCCGTAACCCCAGGGACAGACCAAGAGACCAGTACTTC. Its protein product is CAWSRNPRDRPRDQYF.